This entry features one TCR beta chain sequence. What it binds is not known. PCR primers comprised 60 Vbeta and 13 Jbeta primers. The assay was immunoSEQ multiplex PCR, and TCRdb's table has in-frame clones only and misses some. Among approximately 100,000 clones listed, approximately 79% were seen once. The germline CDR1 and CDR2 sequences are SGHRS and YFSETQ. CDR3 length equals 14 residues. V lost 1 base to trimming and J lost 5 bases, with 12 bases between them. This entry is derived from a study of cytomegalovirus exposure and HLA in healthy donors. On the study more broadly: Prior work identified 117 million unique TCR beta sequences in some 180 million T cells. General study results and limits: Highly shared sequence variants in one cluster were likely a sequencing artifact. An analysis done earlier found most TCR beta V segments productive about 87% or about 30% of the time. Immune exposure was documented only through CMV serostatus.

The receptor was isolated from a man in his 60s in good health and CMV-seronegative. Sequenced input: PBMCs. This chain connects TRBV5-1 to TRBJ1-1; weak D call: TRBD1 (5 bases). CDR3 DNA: TGCGCCAGCAGCTTGCGGAGCGGGGGGACTGAAGCTTTCTTT. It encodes CASSLRSGGTEAFF.